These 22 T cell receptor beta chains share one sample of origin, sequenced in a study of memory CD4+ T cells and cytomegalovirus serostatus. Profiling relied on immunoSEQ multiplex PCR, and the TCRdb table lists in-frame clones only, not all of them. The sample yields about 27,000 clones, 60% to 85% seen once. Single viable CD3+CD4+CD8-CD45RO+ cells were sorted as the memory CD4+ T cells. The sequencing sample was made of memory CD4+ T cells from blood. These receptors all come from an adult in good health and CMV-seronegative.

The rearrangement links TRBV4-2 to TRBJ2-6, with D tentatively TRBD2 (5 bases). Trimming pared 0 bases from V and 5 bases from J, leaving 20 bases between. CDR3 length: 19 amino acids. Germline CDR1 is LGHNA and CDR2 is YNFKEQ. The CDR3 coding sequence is TGTGCCAGCAGCCAAGATGTCCTGGACTCACCTAGGTGGGCCAACGTCCTGACTTTC. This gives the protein CASSQDVLDSPRWANVLTF.

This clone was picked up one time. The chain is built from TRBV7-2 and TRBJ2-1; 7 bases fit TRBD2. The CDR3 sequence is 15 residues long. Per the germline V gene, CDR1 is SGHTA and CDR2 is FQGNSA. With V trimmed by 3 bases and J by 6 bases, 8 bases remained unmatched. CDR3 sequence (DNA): TGTGCCAGCAGCTTGAGCGGGACCTTCGGCAATGAGCAGTTCTTC. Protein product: CASSLSGTFGNEQFF. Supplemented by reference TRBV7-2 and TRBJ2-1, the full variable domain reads GAGVSQSPSNKVTEKGKDVELRCDPISGHTALYWYRQSLGQGLEFLIYFQGNSAPDKSGLPSDRFSAERTGGSVSTLTIQRTQQEDSAVYLCASSLSGTFGNEQFFGPGTRLTVL.

The CDR3 DNA is TGTGCCAGCAGTTACTCGGGGGACAGGAACTATGGCTACACCTTC. Protein sequence: CASSYSGDRNYGYTF. This chain joins TRBV6-6 and TRBJ1-2; 8 bases are a match to TRBD1. Germline V lookup: CDR1 MNHNY, CDR2 SVGAGI (reference sequence). V lost 0 bases and J lost 2; bases outside the gene matches: 2. The CDR3 length is 15 residues.

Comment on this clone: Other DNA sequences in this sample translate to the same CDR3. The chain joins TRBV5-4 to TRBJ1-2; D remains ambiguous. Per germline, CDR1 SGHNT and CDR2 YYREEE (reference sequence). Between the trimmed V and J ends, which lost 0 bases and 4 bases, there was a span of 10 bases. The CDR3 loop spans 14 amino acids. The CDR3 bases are TGTGCCAGCAGCTTGGGCCAGGCCCGCTATGGCTACACCTTC. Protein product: CASSLGQARYGYTF.

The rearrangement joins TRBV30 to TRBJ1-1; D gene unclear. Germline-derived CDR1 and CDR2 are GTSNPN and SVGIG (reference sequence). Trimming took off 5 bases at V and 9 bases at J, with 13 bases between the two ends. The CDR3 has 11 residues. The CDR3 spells CAWPYTNKAFF. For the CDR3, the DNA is TGTGCCTGGCCCTACACTAATAAAGCTTTCTTT.

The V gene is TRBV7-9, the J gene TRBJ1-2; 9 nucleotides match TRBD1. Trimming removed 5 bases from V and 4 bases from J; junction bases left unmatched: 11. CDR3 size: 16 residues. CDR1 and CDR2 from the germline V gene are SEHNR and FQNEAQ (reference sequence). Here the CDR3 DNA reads TGTGCCAGCAGCAAAGGTTCGGGACAGGGCACCTATGGCTACACCTTC. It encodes CASSKGSGQGTYGYTF.

CDR3 residues: CASSRQTLDQYF. The CDR3 DNA is TGTGCCAGCAGCCGCCAGACCCTCGACCAGTACTTC. The chain links TRBV7-2 to TRBJ2-5; no definite D call. Trimming removed 5 bases at V and 10 bases at J, with 14 bases between. This CDR3 is 12 amino acids long. The germline gives CDR1 SGHTA, CDR2 FQGNSA.

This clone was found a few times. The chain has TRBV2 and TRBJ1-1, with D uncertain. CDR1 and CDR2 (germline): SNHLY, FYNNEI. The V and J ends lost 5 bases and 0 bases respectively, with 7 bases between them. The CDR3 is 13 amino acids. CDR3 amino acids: CASSPAMNTEAFF. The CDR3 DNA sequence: TGTGCCAGCAGTCCCGCCATGAACACTGAAGCTTTCTTT. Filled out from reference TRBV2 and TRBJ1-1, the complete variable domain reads EPEVTQTPSHQVTQMGQEVILRCVPISNHLYFYWYRQILGQKVEFLVSFYNNEISEKSEIFDDQFSVERPDGSNFTLKIRSTKLEDSAMYFCASSPAMNTEAFFGQGTRLTVV.

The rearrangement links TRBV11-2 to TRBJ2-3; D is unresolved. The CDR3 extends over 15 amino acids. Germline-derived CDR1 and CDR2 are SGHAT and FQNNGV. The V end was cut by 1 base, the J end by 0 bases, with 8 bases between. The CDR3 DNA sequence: TGTGCCAGCAGCTTAGGCGGTTTAAGCACAGATACGCAGTATTTT. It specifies CASSLGGLSTDTQYF.

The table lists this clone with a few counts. The CDR3 reads CASSLKETQYF. CDR3 nucleotides: TGCGCCAGCAGCTTGAAGGAGACCCAGTACTTC. J is TRBJ2-5 and V is TRBV5-1; D gene ambiguous. Germline loops: CDR1 SGHRS, CDR2 YFSETQ. The CDR3 is made up of 11 amino acids. Between the trimmed V and J ends, which lost 1 base and 5 bases, there was a span of 3 bases.

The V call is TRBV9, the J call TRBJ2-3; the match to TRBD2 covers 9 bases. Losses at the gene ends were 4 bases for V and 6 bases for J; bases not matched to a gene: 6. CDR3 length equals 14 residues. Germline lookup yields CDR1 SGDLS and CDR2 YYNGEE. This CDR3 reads CASSLREGVDTQYF. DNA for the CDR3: TGTGCCAGCAGCCTGCGGGAGGGCGTGGATACGCAGTATTTT.

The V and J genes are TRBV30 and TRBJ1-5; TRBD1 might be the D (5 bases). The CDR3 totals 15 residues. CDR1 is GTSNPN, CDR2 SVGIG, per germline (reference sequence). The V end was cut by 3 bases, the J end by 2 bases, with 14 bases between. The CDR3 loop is CAWRGLGHGNQPQHF. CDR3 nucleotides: TGTGCCTGGAGGGGATTAGGACACGGCAATCAGCCCCAGCATTTT.

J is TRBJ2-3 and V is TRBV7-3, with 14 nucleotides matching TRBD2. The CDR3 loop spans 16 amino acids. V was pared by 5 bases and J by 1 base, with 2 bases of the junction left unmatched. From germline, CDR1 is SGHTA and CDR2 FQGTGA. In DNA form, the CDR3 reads TGTGCCAGCAGCCCGGGACTAGCGGGGGGCACAGATACGCAGTATTTT. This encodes CASSPGLAGGTDTQYF.

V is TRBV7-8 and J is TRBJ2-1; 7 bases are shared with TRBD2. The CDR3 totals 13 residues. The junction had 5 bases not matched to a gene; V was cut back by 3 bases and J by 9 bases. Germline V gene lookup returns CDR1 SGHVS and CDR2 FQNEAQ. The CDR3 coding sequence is TGTGCCAGCAGCTTCCTAGCGGCAGGTGAGCAGTTCTTC. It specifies CASSFLAAGEQFF.

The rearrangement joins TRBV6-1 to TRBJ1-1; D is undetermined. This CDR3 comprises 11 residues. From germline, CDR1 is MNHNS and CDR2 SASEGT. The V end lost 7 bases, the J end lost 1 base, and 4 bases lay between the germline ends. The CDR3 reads CASKENTEAFF. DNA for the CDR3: TGTGCCAGCAAAGAGAACACTGAAGCTTTCTTT.

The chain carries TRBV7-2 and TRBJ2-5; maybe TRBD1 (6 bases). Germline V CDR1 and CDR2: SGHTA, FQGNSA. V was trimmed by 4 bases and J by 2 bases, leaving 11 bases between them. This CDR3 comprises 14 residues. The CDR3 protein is CASSSRGKQETQYF. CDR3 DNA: TGTGCCAGCAGCTCGAGGGGGAAACAAGAGACCCAGTACTTC.

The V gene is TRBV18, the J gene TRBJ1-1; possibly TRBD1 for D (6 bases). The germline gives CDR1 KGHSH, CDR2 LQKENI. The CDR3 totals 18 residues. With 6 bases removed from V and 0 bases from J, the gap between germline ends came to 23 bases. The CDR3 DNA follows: TGTGCCAGCTCCCCTCTAGGGGGACTCCTCGGGGTGAACACTGAAGCTTTCTTT. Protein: CASSPLGGLLGVNTEAFF.

The CDR3 DNA is TGTGCCAGCAGCCCAGGAGGGATGGGCAATCAGCCCCAGCATTTT. It yields the protein CASSPGGMGNQPQHF. The rearrangement uses TRBV7-9 and TRBJ1-5; unclear D gene. Germline lookup yields CDR1 SEHNR and CDR2 FQNEAQ (reference sequence). Trimming cost V 5 bases and J 2 bases, with 13 bases left between them. This CDR3 is 15 amino acids long.

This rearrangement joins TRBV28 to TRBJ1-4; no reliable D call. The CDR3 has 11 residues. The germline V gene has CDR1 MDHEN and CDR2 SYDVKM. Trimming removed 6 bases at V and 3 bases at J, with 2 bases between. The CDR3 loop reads CASSANEKLFF. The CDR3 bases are TGTGCCAGCAGCGCTAATGAAAAACTGTTTTTT.

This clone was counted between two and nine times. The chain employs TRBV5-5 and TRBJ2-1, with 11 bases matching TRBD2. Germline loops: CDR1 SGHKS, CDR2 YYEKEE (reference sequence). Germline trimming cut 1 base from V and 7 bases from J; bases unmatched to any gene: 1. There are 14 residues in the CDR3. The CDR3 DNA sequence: TGTGCCAGCAGCTTGACTAGCGGGAGTAATGAGCAGTTCTTC. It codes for CASSLTSGSNEQFF.

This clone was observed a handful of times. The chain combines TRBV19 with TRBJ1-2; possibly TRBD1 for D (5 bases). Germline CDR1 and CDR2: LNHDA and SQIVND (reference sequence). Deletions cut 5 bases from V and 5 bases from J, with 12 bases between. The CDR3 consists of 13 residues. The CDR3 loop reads CASSFGHEYGYTF. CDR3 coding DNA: TGTGCCAGTAGTTTTGGACACGAATATGGCTACACCTTC.

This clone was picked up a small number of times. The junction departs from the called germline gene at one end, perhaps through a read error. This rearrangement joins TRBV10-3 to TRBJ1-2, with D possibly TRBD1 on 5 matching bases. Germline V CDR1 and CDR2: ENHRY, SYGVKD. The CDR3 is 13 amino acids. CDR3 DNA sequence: TGTGCCATCAGTTCGACAGAACCTGCAGTCGATGCCTTC. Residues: CAISSTEPAVDAF.